The 17 T cell receptor beta chains reported below all come from one sample, sequenced in a study of identical twins. TCRdb re-called the 5' RACE reads with MiXCR, one entry per CDR3 protein. In the table there are about 890,000 distinct CDR3 sequences, 9% to 15% of which are singletons. These data also formed part of another study, on yellow fever vaccine responses in identical twins.

The sample was PBMCs. Every receptor here comes from a woman aged 18-29 years in good health.

This clonotype was counted between two and nine times. The chain employs TRBV20-1 and TRBJ1-4; no reliable D call. CDR1 is DFQATT and CDR2 is SNEGSKA in the germline V gene (reference sequence). This CDR3 is 14 amino acids long. With 6 bases removed from V and 6 bases from J, the gap between germline ends came to 17 bases. CDR3 in DNA: TGCAGTGCGATCACACGATCGGCGGATGAAAAACTGTTTTTT. Translating it yields CSAITRSADEKLFF.

This clonotype has ten or more counts. The V and J genes are TRBV6-6 and TRBJ1-2; no definite D call. The CDR3 totals 13 residues. Germline CDR1 MNHNY, CDR2 SVGAGI (reference sequence). The V end was cut by 3 bases, the J end by 2 bases, with 7 bases between. CDR3 DNA: TGTGCCAGCAGTTATGACGGAAACTATGGCTACACCTTC. Translation: CASSYDGNYGYTF.

The chain carries TRBV10-1 and TRBJ2-4, with D perhaps TRBD2 (6 bases). The germline V gene has CDR1 WNHNN and CDR2 SYGVQD (reference sequence). The CDR3 runs 19 residues. The V end lost 2 bases, the J end lost 0 bases, and 20 bases lay between the germline ends. CDR3 sequence: CASSEPRAGILVAKNIQYF. The CDR3 DNA reads TGCGCCAGCAGTGAGCCCCGAGCGGGTATCCTTGTAGCCAAAAACATTCAGTACTTC.

The genes are TRBV4-1 and TRBJ1-2, with TRBD1 as a possible D gene (6 bases). V gave up 1 base and J gave up 2 bases, with 14 bases separating them. Germline V lookup: CDR1 MGHRA, CDR2 YSYEKL. This CDR3 spans 16 amino acids. Here the CDR3 DNA reads TGCGCCAGCAGCCAAGTGGTCCGACAGGAAAACTATGGCTACACCTTC. As protein: CASSQVVRQENYGYTF.

The CDR3 DNA reads as TGTGCCAGCACGGACAGTATCCCTGGGTTCTTC. This sequence encodes CASTDSIPGFF. V is TRBV2 and J is TRBJ2-1, with D possibly matching TRBD1 (6 bases). V was shortened by 7 bases and J by 15 bases, with 16 bases between the two germline ends. The CDR3 loop spans 11 amino acids. Germline-derived CDR1 and CDR2 are SNHLY and FYNNEI.

This clonotype was counted ten times or more. The chain employs TRBV12-3 or TRBV12-4 and TRBJ2-3; 12 bases agree with TRBD2. V shed 4 bases, J shed 4 bases, and the junction held 3 bases outside the gene matches. CDR3 length: 15 residues. The CDR3 sequence is CASSSSGRAPDTQYF. The CDR3, as DNA: TGTGCCAGCAGTTCTAGCGGGAGGGCCCCAGATACGCAGTATTTT.

The V and J genes are TRBV7-2 and TRBJ2-1; a weak D match, TRBD2 (5 bases). Germline-derived CDR1 and CDR2 are SGHTA and FQGNSA. The V end lost 0 bases, the J end lost 13 bases, and 10 bases lay between the germline ends. The CDR3 is 12 residues long. Here the CDR3 reads CASSLAPSRQFF. The CDR3 DNA sequence: TGTGCCAGCAGCTTAGCTCCTAGCAGACAGTTCTTC.

The chain has TRBV2 and TRBJ2-6; D is unresolved. CDR1 and CDR2 (germline): SNHLY, FYNNEI. Trimming left V 3 bases short and J 0 bases short, with 12 bases between. This CDR3 is 17 amino acids long. CDR3 region: CASSENPPLSGANVLTF. In DNA form, the CDR3 reads TGTGCCAGCAGTGAGAATCCCCCCCTCTCTGGGGCCAACGTCCTGACTTTC.

This clonotype has just a few counts. This chain links TRBV14 with TRBJ2-7; 9 nucleotides align to TRBD2. The CDR3 runs 16 residues. V shed 2 bases and J 5 bases; nucleotides not matched to a gene: 10. Germline V CDR1 and CDR2: SGHDN, FVKESK. The CDR3 nucleotides are TGTGCCAGCAGCCAACAGCGGGGGGCGCTTATAAACGAGCAGTACTTC. Protein: CASSQQRGALINEQYF.

The chain uses TRBV24-1 and TRBJ2-5; tentative D call: TRBD1 (6 bases). Germline V gene data show CDR1 as KGHDR and CDR2 as SFDVKD. V lost 0 bases, J lost 5 bases, and 12 bases lay in between. The CDR3 spans 15 residues. The CDR3 DNA sequence: TGTGCCACCAGTGATTTGCAAACAGGGCATGAGACCCAGTACTTC. This sequence encodes CATSDLQTGHETQYF.

This clonotype was detected a few times. The chain employs TRBV27 and TRBJ2-1; 8 bases map to TRBD1. The CDR3 runs to 14 residues. The V segment lost 8 bases and the J segment 9 bases; nucleotides outside the gene matches: 12. Germline CDR1 and CDR2: MNHEY and SMNVEV (reference sequence). CDR3 bases: TGTGCCAGCGGGCCAAGGACAGGGTCAAGTGAGCAGTTCTTC. This translates into CASGPRTGSSEQFF.

The J gene is TRBJ2-1, the V gene TRBV4-2; no clear D. CDR1 is LGHNA, CDR2 YNFKEQ, per germline. V was shortened by 5 bases and J by 5 bases, with 10 bases between the two germline ends. CDR3 length equals 13 residues. The CDR3 loop is CASSTPLDNEQFF. The CDR3 coding sequence is TGTGCCAGCAGCACCCCTTTGGACAATGAGCAGTTCTTC.

This clonotype was observed many times. The V call is TRBV10-3, the J call TRBJ2-3; TRBD2 agrees at 9 bases. The V segment lost 4 bases and the J segment 5 bases; nucleotides outside the gene matches: 4. Germline loops: CDR1 ENHRY, CDR2 SYGVKD. The CDR3 runs 14 residues. The CDR3 DNA follows: TGTGCCATCAGTGCTAGCGGGGAGGAAGATACGCAGTATTTT. Protein: CAISASGEEDTQYF.

This clonotype was counted many times. The chain employs TRBV29-1 and TRBJ2-5; tentatively, D is TRBD1 (6 bases). CDR3 length: 14 amino acids. The germline V gene has CDR1 SQVTM and CDR2 ANQGSEA. The V end lost 7 bases, the J end lost 5 bases, and 20 bases lay between the germline ends. CDR3 protein: CSDKGHGVRETQYF. The CDR3 nucleotides read TGCAGCGACAAGGGACACGGCGTTAGGGAGACCCAGTACTTC.

The table lists this clonotype with a few counts. V usage is TRBV6-1 and J usage is TRBJ1-1; tentatively, D is TRBD1 (5 bases). CDR3 length: 14 residues. V was trimmed by 8 bases and J by 1 base, leaving 14 bases between them. Germline assignment: CDR1 MNHNS and CDR2 SASEGT. CDR3: CASVPGTENTEAFF. The CDR3 bases are TGTGCCAGCGTACCAGGGACGGAGAACACTGAAGCTTTCTTT.

The chain couples TRBV7-9 to TRBJ1-2; D remains unclear. Germline V gives CDR1 SEHNR, CDR2 FQNEAQ (reference sequence). V lost 4 bases and J 11 bases, leaving 11 bases between the germline ends. The CDR3 totals 11 residues. In DNA, the CDR3 is TGTGCCAGCAGCTCCTCGTTAAATTACACCTTC. Translation gives CASSSSLNYTF.

This clonotype was detected many times. The gene calls are TRBV3-1 and TRBJ2-1; TRBD2 matches at 9 bases. The CDR3 has 15 residues. The junction had 4 bases not matched to a gene; V was cut back by 2 bases and J by 5 bases. CDR1 is LGHDT and CDR2 is YNNKEL in the germline V gene (reference sequence). CDR3 in DNA: TGTGCCAGCAGCCAAAGTAGCGGGAGTCACAATGAGCAGTTCTTC. This gives the protein CASSQSSGSHNEQFF.